This TCR beta chain was retrieved from a study of T cell responses to AZD1222 COVID-19 vaccine. Study-wide points: Donors skewed white British and female; clonal diversity was possibly underestimated.

Points on this clone: No antigen is known for it.

Trimming cost V 1 base and J 5 bases, with 11 bases left between them. The CDR3 extends over 14 amino acids. CDR1 is SGHTA, CDR2 FQGNSA, per germline. Profiling relied on immunoSEQ multiplex PCR, and the TCRdb table lists in-frame clones only, not all of them. The table has 100,000 or so clones, more than 70% seen once. The source material was peripheral blood, sampled on day 0 of MenACWY control vaccination. The V and J genes are TRBV7-2 and TRBJ1-1; the D gene is possibly TRBD1 (5 bases). The TCR sequence derives from an adult in good health. CDR3 coding DNA: TGTGCCAGCAGCTTAGTGGCGGGGGATACTGAAGCTTTCTTT. Encoded protein: CASSLVAGDTEAFF. The full variable domain, in which reference TRBV7-2 and TRBJ1-1 provide the parts outside the CDR3, is GAGVSQSPSNKVTEKGKDVELRCDPISGHTALYWYRQSLGQGLEFLIYFQGNSAPDKSGLPSDRFSAERTGGSVSTLTIQRTQQEDSAVYLCASSLVAGDTEAFFGQGTRLTVV.